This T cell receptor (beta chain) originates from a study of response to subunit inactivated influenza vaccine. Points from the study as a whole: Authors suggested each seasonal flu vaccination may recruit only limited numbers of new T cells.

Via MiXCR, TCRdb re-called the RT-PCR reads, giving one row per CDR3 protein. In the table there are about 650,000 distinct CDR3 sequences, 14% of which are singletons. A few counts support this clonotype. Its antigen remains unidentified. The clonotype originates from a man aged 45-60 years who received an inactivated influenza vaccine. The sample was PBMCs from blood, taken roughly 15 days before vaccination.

CDR3 nucleotides: TGTGCCACGACCCGCGGGAACGCTTACAATGAGCAGTTCTTC. Translated: CATTRGNAYNEQFF. V usage is TRBV6-1 and J usage is TRBJ2-1; tentative D call: TRBD2 (6 bases). The V end was cut by 10 bases, the J end by 4 bases, with 17 bases between. This CDR3 is built from 14 residues. The germline V gene has CDR1 MNHNS and CDR2 SASEGT.